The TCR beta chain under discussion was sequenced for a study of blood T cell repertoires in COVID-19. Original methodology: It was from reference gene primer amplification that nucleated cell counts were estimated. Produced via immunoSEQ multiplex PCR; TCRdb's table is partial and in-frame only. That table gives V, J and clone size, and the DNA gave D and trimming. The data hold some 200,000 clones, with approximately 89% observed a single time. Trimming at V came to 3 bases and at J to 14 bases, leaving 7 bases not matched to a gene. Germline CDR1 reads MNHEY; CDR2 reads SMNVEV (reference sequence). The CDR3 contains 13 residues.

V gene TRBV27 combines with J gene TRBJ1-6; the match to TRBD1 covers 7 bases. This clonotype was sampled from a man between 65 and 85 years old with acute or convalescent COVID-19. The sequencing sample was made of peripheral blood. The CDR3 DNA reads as TGTGCCAGCAGTTTTCCCCAGGGGGGAGCCCTCCACTTT. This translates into CASSFPQGGALHF.